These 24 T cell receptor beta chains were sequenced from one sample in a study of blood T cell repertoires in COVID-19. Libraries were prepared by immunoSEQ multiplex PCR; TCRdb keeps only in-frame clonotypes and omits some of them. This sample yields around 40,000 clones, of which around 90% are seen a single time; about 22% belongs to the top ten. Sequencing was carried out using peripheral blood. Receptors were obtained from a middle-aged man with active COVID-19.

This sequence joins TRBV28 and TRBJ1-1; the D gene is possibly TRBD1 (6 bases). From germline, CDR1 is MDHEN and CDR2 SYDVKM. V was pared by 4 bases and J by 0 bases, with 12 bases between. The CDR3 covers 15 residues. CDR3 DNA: TGTGCCAGCAGTTCCTGGACAGCCTTGAACACTGAAGCTTTCTTT. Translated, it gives CASSSWTALNTEAFF.

This CDR3 is CASSELVAGELFF. The DNA of the CDR3 is TGTGCCAGCAGTGAACTGGTAGCCGGGGAGCTGTTTTTT. The chain employs TRBV2 and TRBJ2-2; D gene ambiguous. The length of the CDR3 is 13 residues. With 2 bases removed from V and 6 bases from J, the gap between germline ends came to 7 bases. From germline, CDR1 is SNHLY and CDR2 FYNNEI.

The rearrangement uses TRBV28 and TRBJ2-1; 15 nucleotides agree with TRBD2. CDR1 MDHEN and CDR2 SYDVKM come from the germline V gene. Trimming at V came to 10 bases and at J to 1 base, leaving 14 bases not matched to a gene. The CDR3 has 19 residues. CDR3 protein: CAIFPPGLAGGGSYNEQFF. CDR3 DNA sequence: TGTGCCATCTTCCCCCCGGGACTAGCGGGAGGAGGGTCCTACAATGAGCAGTTCTTC.

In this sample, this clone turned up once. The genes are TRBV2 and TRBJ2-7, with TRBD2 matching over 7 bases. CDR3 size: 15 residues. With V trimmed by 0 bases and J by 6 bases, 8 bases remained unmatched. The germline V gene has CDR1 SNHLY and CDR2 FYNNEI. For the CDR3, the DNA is TGTGCCAGCAGTGAAGCCCATGGCGGGAGACTCGAGCAGTACTTC. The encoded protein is CASSEAHGGRLEQYF.

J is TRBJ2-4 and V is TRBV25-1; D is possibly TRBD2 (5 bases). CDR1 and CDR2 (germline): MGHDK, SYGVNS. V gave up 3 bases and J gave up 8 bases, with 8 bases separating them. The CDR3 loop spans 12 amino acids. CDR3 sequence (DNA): TGTGCCAGCAGTGAGCTCGGGGACATTCAGTACTTC. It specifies CASSELGDIQYF.

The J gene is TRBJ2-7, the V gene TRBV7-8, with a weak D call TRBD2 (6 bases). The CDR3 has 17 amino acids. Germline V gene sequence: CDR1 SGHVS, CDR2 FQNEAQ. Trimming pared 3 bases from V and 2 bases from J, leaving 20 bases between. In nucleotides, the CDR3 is TGTGCCAGCAGCTTCTCTGTGCCGGGGGAAGACCCCTACGAGCAGTACTTC. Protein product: CASSFSVPGEDPYEQYF.

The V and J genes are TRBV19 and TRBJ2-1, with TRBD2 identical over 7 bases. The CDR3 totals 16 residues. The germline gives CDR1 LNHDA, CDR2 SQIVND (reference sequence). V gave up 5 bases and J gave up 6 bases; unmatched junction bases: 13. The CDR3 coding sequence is TGTGCCAGTAGTCTCCCCATCGCGGGAGCTCTCAATGAGCAGTTCTTC. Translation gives CASSLPIAGALNEQFF.

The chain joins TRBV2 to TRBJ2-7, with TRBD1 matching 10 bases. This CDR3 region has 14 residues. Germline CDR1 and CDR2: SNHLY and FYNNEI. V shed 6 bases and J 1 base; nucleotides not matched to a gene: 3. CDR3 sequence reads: CASRPGQGSYEQYF. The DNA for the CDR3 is TGTGCCAGCAGACCGGGACAGGGGTCCTACGAGCAGTACTTC.

CDR3 loop: CAINPRQMGEKLFF. The CDR3 DNA follows: TGTGCCATCAACCCCAGGCAGATGGGTGAAAAACTGTTTTTT. The chain is built from TRBV27 and TRBJ1-4, with unresolved D. The CDR3 sequence is 14 residues long. V shed 10 bases and J shed 7 bases, with 19 bases lying between them. CDR1 and CDR2 from the germline V gene are MNHEY and SMNVEV (reference sequence).

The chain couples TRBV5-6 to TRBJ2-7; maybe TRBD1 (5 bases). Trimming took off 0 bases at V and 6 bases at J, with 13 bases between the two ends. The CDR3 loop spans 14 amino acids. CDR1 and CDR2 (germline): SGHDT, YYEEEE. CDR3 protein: CASSLVGVGSEQYF. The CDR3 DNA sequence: TGTGCCAGCAGCTTGGTAGGGGTAGGATCCGAGCAGTACTTC.

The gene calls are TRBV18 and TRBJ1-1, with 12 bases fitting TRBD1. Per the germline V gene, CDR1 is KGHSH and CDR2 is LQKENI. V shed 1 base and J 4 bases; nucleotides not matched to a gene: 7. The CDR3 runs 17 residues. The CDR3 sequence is CASSPRGQGARGTEAFF. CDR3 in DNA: TGTGCCAGCTCACCACGGGGACAGGGGGCGCGGGGCACTGAAGCTTTCTTT.

In nucleotides, the CDR3 is TGTGCCAGCAGCCTGACAGTGAACTATGGCTACACCTTC. Its translation is CASSLTVNYGYTF. The chain recombines TRBV12-3 or TRBV12-4 with TRBJ1-2; D is possibly TRBD1 (5 bases). The CDR3 sequence is 13 residues long. Trimming removed 6 bases at V and 2 bases at J, with 10 bases between.

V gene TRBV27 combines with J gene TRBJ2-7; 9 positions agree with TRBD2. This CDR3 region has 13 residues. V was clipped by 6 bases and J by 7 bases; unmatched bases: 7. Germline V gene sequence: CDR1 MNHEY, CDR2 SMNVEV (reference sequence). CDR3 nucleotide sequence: TGTGCCAGCAGGTTAGCGGGGGCAGGGGAGCAGTACTTC. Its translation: CASRLAGAGEQYF.

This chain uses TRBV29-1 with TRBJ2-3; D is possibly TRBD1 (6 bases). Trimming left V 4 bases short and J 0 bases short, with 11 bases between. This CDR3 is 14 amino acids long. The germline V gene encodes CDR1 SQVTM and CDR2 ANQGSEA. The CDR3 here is CSVGGQGSTDTQYF. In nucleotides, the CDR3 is TGCAGCGTTGGGGGGCAGGGGAGCACAGATACGCAGTATTTT.

CDR3 sequence (DNA): TGTGCCAGCAGTTTCGGGGGCAATCAGCCCCAGCATTTT. Translating it yields CASSFGGNQPQHF. The V call is TRBV12-3 or TRBV12-4, the J call TRBJ1-5; D call uncertain. Trimming shortened V by 3 bases and J by 2 bases, and 5 bases separated the two germline ends. The CDR3 spans 13 residues.

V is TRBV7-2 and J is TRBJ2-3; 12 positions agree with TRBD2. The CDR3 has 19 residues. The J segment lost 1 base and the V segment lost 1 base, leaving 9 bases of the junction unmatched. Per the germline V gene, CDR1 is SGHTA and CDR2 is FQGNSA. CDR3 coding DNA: TGTGCCAGCAGCTTAGAAGCTAGCGGGAGGGCCTGGGGCACAGATACGCAGTATTTT. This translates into CASSLEASGRAWGTDTQYF.

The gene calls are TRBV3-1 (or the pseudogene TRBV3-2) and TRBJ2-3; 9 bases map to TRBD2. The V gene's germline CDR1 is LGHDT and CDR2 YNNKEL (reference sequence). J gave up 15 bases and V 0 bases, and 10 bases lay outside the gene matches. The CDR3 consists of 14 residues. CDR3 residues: CASSQDQDSGSRYF. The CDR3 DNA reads TGTGCCAGCAGCCAAGATCAAGATAGCGGGAGTCGCTATTTT.

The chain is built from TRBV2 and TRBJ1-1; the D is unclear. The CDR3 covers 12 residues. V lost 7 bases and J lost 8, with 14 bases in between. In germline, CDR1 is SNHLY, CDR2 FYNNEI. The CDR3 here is CASTQEVLEAFF. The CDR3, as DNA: TGTGCCAGCACCCAGGAGGTCCTGGAAGCTTTCTTT.

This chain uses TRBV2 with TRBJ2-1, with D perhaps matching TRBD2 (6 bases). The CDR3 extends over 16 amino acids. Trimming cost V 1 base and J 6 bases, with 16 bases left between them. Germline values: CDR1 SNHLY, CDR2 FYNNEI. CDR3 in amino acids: CASSEEGNSGSNEQFF. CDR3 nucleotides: TGTGCCAGCAGTGAAGAAGGGAATAGCGGAAGCAATGAGCAGTTCTTC.

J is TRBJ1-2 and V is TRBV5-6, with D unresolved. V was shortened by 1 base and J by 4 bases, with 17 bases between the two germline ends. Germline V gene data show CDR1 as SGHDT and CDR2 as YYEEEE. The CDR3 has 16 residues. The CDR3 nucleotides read TGTGCCAGCAGCTTGCGTGGTCAGGCCTTGATCTATGGCTACACCTTC. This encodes CASSLRGQALIYGYTF.

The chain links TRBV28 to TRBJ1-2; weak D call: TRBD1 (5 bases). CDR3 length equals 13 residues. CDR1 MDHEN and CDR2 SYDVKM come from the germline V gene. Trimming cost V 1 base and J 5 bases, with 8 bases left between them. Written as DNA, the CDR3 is TGTGCCAGCAGTTTATCAGGGAGGTATGGCTACACCTTC. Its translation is CASSLSGRYGYTF.

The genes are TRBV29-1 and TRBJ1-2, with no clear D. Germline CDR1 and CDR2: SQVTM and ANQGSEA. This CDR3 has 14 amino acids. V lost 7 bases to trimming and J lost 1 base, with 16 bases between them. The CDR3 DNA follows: TGCAGCGCCGAACCCCAGGACTTTAACTATGGCTACACCTTC. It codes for CSAEPQDFNYGYTF.

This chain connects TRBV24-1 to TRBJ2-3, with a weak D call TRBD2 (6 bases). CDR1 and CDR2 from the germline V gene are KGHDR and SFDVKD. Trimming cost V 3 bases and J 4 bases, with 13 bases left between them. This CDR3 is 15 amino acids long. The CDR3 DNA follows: TGTGCCACCAGTGATACACGGGAGAGCGCAGATACGCAGTATTTT. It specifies CATSDTRESADTQYF.

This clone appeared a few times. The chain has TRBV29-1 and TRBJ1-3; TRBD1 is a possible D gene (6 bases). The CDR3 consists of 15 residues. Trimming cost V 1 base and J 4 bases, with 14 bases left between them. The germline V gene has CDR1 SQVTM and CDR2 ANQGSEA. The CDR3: CSVEVFGGAGNTIYF. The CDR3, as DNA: TGCAGCGTTGAAGTGTTCGGGGGGGCAGGAAACACCATATATTTT.